Shown below are 32 T cell receptor beta chains from a single sample sequenced in a study of T cell responses to AZD1222 COVID-19 vaccine. Sequenced by immunoSEQ multiplex PCR; TCRdb stores in-frame clones only, minus some. The sample lists over 100,000 clones; around nine tenths were seen once. This specimen consisted of peripheral blood, obtained on day 0 of AZD1222 vaccination. The origin of the receptors is an adult in good health.

The CDR3 DNA follows: TGTGCCAGCAGTTACCGCTTCGGGGGGGAAGGGGCTTTCTTT. Translation: CASSYRFGGEGAFF. This chain links TRBV6-2 or TRBV6-3 with TRBJ1-1, with D tentatively TRBD1 (5 bases). Trimming took 2 bases from V and 11 from J, leaving 18 bases between them. Germline assignment: CDR1 MNHEY and CDR2 SVGEGT. The CDR3 runs to 14 residues.

As for this clone: This specimen includes other DNA sequences encoding the same CDR3. The CDR3 DNA follows: TGTGCCAGCAGCCTGCGGACAGGGACTGAAGCTTTCTTT. This codes for CASSLRTGTEAFF. This chain links TRBV9 with TRBJ1-1; 8 bases are shared with TRBD1. After removal of 4 bases from V and 5 bases from J, the junction contained 4 bases not matched to a gene. Germline V gene data show CDR1 as SGDLS and CDR2 as YYNGEE. The CDR3 totals 13 residues.

J is TRBJ1-4 and V is TRBV24-1; 11 nucleotides agree with TRBD1. Germline CDR1 reads KGHDR; CDR2 reads SFDVKD. The CDR3 is 15 amino acids. V shed 9 bases and J 6 bases; nucleotides not matched to a gene: 8. The CDR3 nucleotides are TGTGCCACCTCAAAGGGACAGGGGGGGGATGAAAAACTGTTTTTT. Residues: CATSKGQGGDEKLFF.

V gene TRBV7-3 combines with J gene TRBJ2-2; no firm D call. The length of the CDR3 is 15 residues. Germline V gene data show CDR1 as SGHTA and CDR2 as FQGTGA. V shed 5 bases and J shed 4 bases, with 14 bases lying between them. CDR3 amino acids: CASSPSSGPTGELFF. The DNA of the CDR3 is TGTGCCAGCAGCCCATCGTCGGGCCCCACCGGGGAGCTGTTTTTT.

This chain joins TRBV7-9 and TRBJ2-3; the match to TRBD1 covers 8 bases. J lost 4 bases, V lost 2 bases, and 11 bases had no gene match. This CDR3 region has 17 residues. Looked up from germline, CDR1 is SEHNR and CDR2 is FQNEAQ (reference sequence). CDR3: CASSLRLGQVEADTQYF. The CDR3 bases are TGTGCCAGCAGCTTAAGGTTGGGACAGGTGGAGGCAGATACGCAGTATTTT. Drawing the rest from reference TRBV7-9 and TRBJ2-3, the complete variable domain is DTGVSQNPRHKITKRGQNVTFRCDPISEHNRLYWYRQTLGQGPEFLTYFQNEAQLEKSRLLSDRFSAERPKGSFSTLEIQRTEQGDSAMYLCASSLRLGQVEADTQYFGPGTRLTVL.

The gene calls are TRBV27 and TRBJ1-2; D is uncertain. Trimming took 5 bases from V and 1 from J, leaving 14 bases between them. This CDR3 spans 15 amino acids. The V gene's germline CDR1 is MNHEY and CDR2 SMNVEV (reference sequence). The chain's CDR3 is CASSPRSANNYGYTF. In DNA form, the CDR3 reads TGTGCCAGCAGTCCCAGGTCAGCGAATAACTATGGCTACACCTTC.

This clone was observed a few times. The identical CDR3 is also encoded by other nucleotide sequences in the sample. The chain links TRBV7-3 to TRBJ2-1; possibly TRBD2 for D (6 bases). The CDR3 runs to 16 residues. V gave up 0 bases and J gave up 1 base, with 10 bases separating them. Per germline, CDR1 SGHTA and CDR2 FQGTGA. CDR3: CASSLTLSGSYNEQFF. The CDR3 nucleotides are TGTGCCAGCAGCTTAACGCTTAGCGGTTCCTACAATGAGCAGTTCTTC. Complete variable domain (other parts from reference TRBV7-3 and TRBJ2-1): GAGVSQTPSNKVTEKGKYVELRCDPISGHTALYWYRQSLGQGPEFLIYFQGTGAADDSGLPNDRFFAVRPEGSVSTLKIQRTERGDSAVYLCASSLTLSGSYNEQFFGPGTRLTVL.

The gene calls are TRBV19 and TRBJ2-7; 9 bases agree with TRBD1. The ends lost 5 bases at V and 8 bases at J; junction bases unmatched: 13. The CDR3 has 15 amino acids. In germline, CDR1 is LNHDA, CDR2 SQIVND (reference sequence). In DNA, the CDR3 is TGTGCCAGTAGTGACCCCGGGACAGGGAAAATCAAGCAGTACTTC. Amino acids: CASSDPGTGKIKQYF.

The rearrangement uses TRBV10-3 and TRBJ2-3; 8 bases line up with TRBD1. Per the germline V gene, CDR1 is ENHRY and CDR2 is SYGVKD. There are 17 residues in the CDR3. V was pared by 8 bases and J by 2 bases, with 15 bases of the junction left unmatched. CDR3 DNA: TGTGCCATCTCTTCCAGACAGGGACAGGAGAACACAGATACGCAGTATTTT. Its protein product is CAISSRQGQENTDTQYF.

This sequence joins TRBV5-1 and TRBJ2-5; D unclear. This CDR3 has 14 amino acids. Germline V gene data show CDR1 as SGHRS and CDR2 as YFSETQ. Trimming pared 0 bases from V and 1 base from J, leaving 7 bases between. The CDR3 nucleotides are TGCGCCAGCAGCTTGGTCGACCCCCAAGAGACCCAGTACTTC. The encoded protein is CASSLVDPQETQYF.

The chain combines TRBV19 with TRBJ1-5; the D gene is possibly TRBD1 (5 bases). This CDR3 has 14 amino acids. The germline gives CDR1 LNHDA, CDR2 SQIVND (reference sequence). Trimming removed 7 bases from V and 6 bases from J, with 16 bases in between. In DNA form, the CDR3 reads TGTGCCAGTACCCCCGGTTGGGGGTCTCAGCCCCAGCATTTT. Amino acids: CASTPGWGSQPQHF.

The chain has TRBV6-5 and TRBJ2-7, with D tentatively TRBD2 (6 bases). V lost 5 bases and J 4 bases, leaving 12 bases between the germline ends. The CDR3 is 13 residues long. Germline values: CDR1 MNHEY, CDR2 SVGAGI. This CDR3 reads CASSRLAKYEQYF. Written as DNA, the CDR3 is TGTGCCAGCAGTCGGCTAGCGAAATACGAGCAGTACTTC.

This chain joins TRBV3-1 (or the pseudogene TRBV3-2) and TRBJ1-2; maybe TRBD1 (5 bases). V lost 1 base, J lost 3 bases, and 9 bases lay in between. The germline CDR1 and CDR2 sequences are LGHDT and YNNKEL (reference sequence). The CDR3 spans 14 residues. The CDR3 spells CASSQADSHYGYTF. The CDR3 bases are TGTGCCAGCAGCCAAGCCGACAGTCACTATGGCTACACCTTC.

The V gene is TRBV5-1, the J gene TRBJ2-2; TRBD1 aligns across 8 bases. The germline CDR1 and CDR2 sequences are SGHRS and YFSETQ. This CDR3 is 16 amino acids long. V lost 4 bases to trimming and J lost 1 base; unmatched junction nucleotides: 6. CDR3 nucleotide sequence: TGCGCCAGCAGCCTTCAAGGGACAGGGAACACCGGGGAGCTGTTTTTT. It translates to CASSLQGTGNTGELFF.

V gene TRBV7-2 combines with J gene TRBJ2-5; no clear D gene. Looked up from germline, CDR1 is SGHTA and CDR2 is FQGNSA. The CDR3 is made up of 11 amino acids. V lost 1 base, J lost 8 bases, and 5 bases lay in between. The CDR3 bases are TGTGCCAGCAGCTTAGTGACTACCCAGTACTTC. Translated: CASSLVTTQYF.

This chain connects TRBV6-5 to TRBJ2-1; 11 bases align to TRBD2. This CDR3 is built from 15 residues. Germline-derived CDR1 and CDR2 are MNHEY and SVGAGI. The trim removed 7 bases at V and 7 bases at J, leaving 9 bases unmatched. CDR3 in amino acids: CASILLAGVGNEQFF. The CDR3 nucleotides are TGTGCCAGCATCCTACTAGCGGGAGTGGGAAATGAGCAGTTCTTC.

Comment on this clone: One end of the junction fails to match germline, which may point to a read error. The chain combines TRBV5-6 with TRBJ1-2; 9 bases align to TRBD1. Germline values: CDR1 SGHDT, CDR2 YYEEEE. This CDR3 is built from 15 residues. The CDR3 region has the DNA TGTGCCAGCAGGTTGGGACAGGGAGGGAGCTATGGCTACACCTTC. It specifies CASRLGQGGSYGYTF.

The rearrangement uses TRBV11-3 and TRBJ2-5, with D perhaps matching TRBD2 (6 bases). This CDR3 has 14 amino acids. V shed 1 base and J shed 5 bases, with 11 bases lying between them. The germline V gene has CDR1 SGHNT and CDR2 YENEEA. CDR3 bases: TGTGCCAGCAGCTTAGGCGACAGCGGGGAGACCCAGTACTTC. Translation gives CASSLGDSGETQYF.

This chain connects TRBV4-1 to TRBJ1-2, with TRBD1 identical over 7 bases. V gave up 4 bases and J gave up 4 bases; unmatched junction bases: 9. CDR3 length: 15 amino acids. Germline CDR1 MGHRA, CDR2 YSYEKL. CDR3 sequence (DNA): TGCGCCAGCAGCCGTATAGACAGGGATACCTATGGCTACACCTTC. This gives the protein CASSRIDRDTYGYTF.

The chain recombines TRBV7-2 with TRBJ1-2, with a weak D call TRBD1 (5 bases). Germline CDR1 SGHTA, CDR2 FQGNSA. The CDR3 is 15 amino acids. The V and J ends lost 2 bases and 5 bases respectively, with 15 bases between them. CDR3 in DNA: TGTGCCAGCAGCTTAACGGGGGAGTCTCTTTATGGCTACACCTTC. The encoded protein is CASSLTGESLYGYTF.

The genes are TRBV5-1 and TRBJ2-1; 7 positions agree with TRBD1. The CDR3 is 15 amino acids. Unmatched junction bases numbered 3, after V lost 0 bases and J lost 3 bases. Germline CDR1 is SGHRS and CDR2 is YFSETQ. The DNA of the CDR3 is TGCGCCAGCAGCTTGGATGGGACAGTCTACAATGAGCAGTTCTTC. Encoded protein: CASSLDGTVYNEQFF.

The chain carries TRBV28 and TRBJ2-7, with unresolved D. Germline lookup yields CDR1 MDHEN and CDR2 SYDVKM. The V end was cut by 8 bases, the J end by 6 bases, with 11 bases between. The CDR3 length is 11 residues. Written as DNA, the CDR3 is TGTGCCAGCCGCTTTACATCCGAGCAGTACTTC. Translating it yields CASRFTSEQYF.

The chain joins TRBV6-5 to TRBJ1-1; possible D gene TRBD1, 6 bases. The V and J ends lost 6 bases and 0 bases respectively, with 14 bases between them. This CDR3 is 15 amino acids long. Germline lookup yields CDR1 MNHEY and CDR2 SVGAGI. The DNA for the CDR3 is TGTGCCAGCAGACGGCCCGGACAGATGAACACTGAAGCTTTCTTT. This translates into CASRRPGQMNTEAFF.

This clone has a single count. V is TRBV3-1 (or the pseudogene TRBV3-2) and J is TRBJ1-1, with a weak D call TRBD1 (5 bases). V was pared by 4 bases and J by 1 base, with 10 bases between. The germline gives CDR1 LGHDT, CDR2 YNNKEL (reference sequence). The CDR3 spans 14 residues. The CDR3 spells CASSRKRGNTEAFF. In DNA, the CDR3 is TGTGCCAGCAGCCGCAAGAGGGGGAACACTGAAGCTTTCTTT.

The gene calls are TRBV12-3 or TRBV12-4 and TRBJ1-1, with 8 bases aligning to TRBD1. V dropped 5 bases and J dropped 4; count of bases not matched to a gene: 3. The CDR3 loop spans 13 amino acids. CDR3 residues: CASSLGQATEAFF. The CDR3 DNA reads TGTGCCAGCAGTCTGGGACAGGCCACTGAAGCTTTCTTT.

The rearrangement uses TRBV6-2 or TRBV6-3 and TRBJ1-5; no firm D call. The CDR3 loop spans 15 amino acids. Germline values: CDR1 MNHEY, CDR2 SVGEGT. V lost 2 bases to trimming and J lost 0 bases, with 8 bases between them. The CDR3, as DNA: TGTGCCAGCAGTTACCCCCGGGATAGCAATCAGCCCCAGCATTTT. This codes for CASSYPRDSNQPQHF.

The V gene is TRBV7-2, the J gene TRBJ2-7; maybe TRBD2 (6 bases). This CDR3 region has 14 residues. CDR1 and CDR2 (germline): SGHTA, FQGNSA. The ends were cut back, 2 bases at V and 2 bases at J, with 10 bases in the middle. The CDR3 loop is CASSLNRGTYEQYF. CDR3 nucleotides: TGTGCCAGCAGCTTAAACCGGGGGACCTACGAGCAGTACTTC.

This clone is a singleton in its sample. The chain has TRBV7-2 and TRBJ2-7; no definite D call. The CDR3 loop spans 14 amino acids. The germline V gene encodes CDR1 SGHTA and CDR2 FQGNSA. Trimming left V 5 bases short and J 2 bases short, with 13 bases between. CDR3 DNA: TGTGCCAGCAGCCTGATCTACCCCGCCTACGAGCAGTACTTC. Encoded protein: CASSLIYPAYEQYF.

The chain couples TRBV14 to TRBJ1-1; D is undetermined. The CDR3 loop spans 18 amino acids. The V end was cut by 2 bases, the J end by 0 bases, with 19 bases between. Germline-derived CDR1 and CDR2 are SGHDN and FVKESK. CDR3 residues: CASSQPGLGIAVNTEAFF. Written as DNA, the CDR3 is TGTGCCAGCAGCCAACCTGGTCTCGGGATAGCGGTGAACACTGAAGCTTTCTTT. Using reference TRBV14 and TRBJ1-1 for the parts outside the CDR3, the full variable domain is EAGVTQFPSHSVIEKGQTVTLRCDPISGHDNLYWYRRVMGKEIKFLLHFVKESKQDESGMPNNRFLAERTGGTYSTLKVQPAELEDSGVYFCASSQPGLGIAVNTEAFFGQGTRLTVV.

The chain couples TRBV4-3 to TRBJ1-1, with a possible D match to TRBD1 (5 bases). CDR3 length equals 15 residues. With 1 base removed from V and 1 base from J, the gap between germline ends came to 10 bases. Germline V CDR1 and CDR2: LGHNA, YSLEER. CDR3 loop: CASSQGTRGNTEAFF. Here the CDR3 DNA reads TGCGCCAGCAGCCAAGGGACAAGGGGGAACACTGAAGCTTTCTTT.

The chain links TRBV2 to TRBJ2-1; D is uncertain. The germline CDR1 and CDR2 sequences are SNHLY and FYNNEI. The CDR3 runs 14 residues. With 7 bases removed from V and 9 bases from J, the gap between germline ends came to 19 bases. The CDR3 here is CASKFERSGREQFF. The CDR3 DNA reads TGTGCCAGCAAATTCGAGCGAAGTGGCCGTGAGCAGTTCTTC.

V is TRBV29-1 and J is TRBJ2-2, with D maybe TRBD2 (7 bases). V lost 5 bases to trimming and J lost 4 bases, with 17 bases between them. Germline CDR1 and CDR2: SQVTM and ANQGSEA. The CDR3 is made up of 15 amino acids. The CDR3, as DNA: TGCAGCGTTAAACCGGGGGGCATTGGCACCGGGGAGCTGTTTTTT. This translates into CSVKPGGIGTGELFF.